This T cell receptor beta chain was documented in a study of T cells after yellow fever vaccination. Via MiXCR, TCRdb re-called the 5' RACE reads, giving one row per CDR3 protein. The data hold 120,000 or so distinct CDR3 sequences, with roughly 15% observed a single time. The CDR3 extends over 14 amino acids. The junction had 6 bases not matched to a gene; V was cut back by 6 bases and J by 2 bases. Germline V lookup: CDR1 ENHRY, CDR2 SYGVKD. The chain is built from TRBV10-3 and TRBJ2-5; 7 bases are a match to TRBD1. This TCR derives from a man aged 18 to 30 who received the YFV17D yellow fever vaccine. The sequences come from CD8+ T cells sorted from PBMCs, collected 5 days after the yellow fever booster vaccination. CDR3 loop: CAIREQGKQETQYF. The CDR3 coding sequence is TGTGCCATCAGGGAACAGGGGAAGCAAGAGACCCAGTACTTC.